Listed below are T cell receptor beta chains from one sample, sequenced in a study of blood T cell repertoires in COVID-19. Profiling relied on immunoSEQ multiplex PCR, and the TCRdb table lists in-frame clones only, not all of them. This sample carries around 700,000 clones, over 80% of them seen once, and the ten largest clones take roughly 0.25%. Sequencing was done on a sample of peripheral blood. The receptors originated from a woman aged 18-30 years with acute or convalescent COVID-19. Both conserved end residues are part of each CDR3. Fields, in order: J gene, clone size, CDR3 length, V gene, D gene, CDR3 DNA, CDR3 protein. A D gene is named only where the DNA matches it firmly. Some rows have no size entry. The others give once, few or many, or a class for an expanded clone.

TRBJ2-3	-	17	TRBV24-1	TRBD1	TGTGCCACCAGTGAACAAGCAGGGACAGGGAAAGCAGATACGCAGTATTTT	CATSEQAGTGKADTQYF
TRBJ2-1	-	16	TRBV18	TRBD2	TGTGCCAGCTCACCTACCGGGACTAGCGGGGCGAATGAGCAGTTCTTC	CASSPTGTSGANEQFF
TRBJ2-6	-	15	TRBV7-2	-	TGTGCCAGCCGTTATCGTGAGTCTGGGGCCAACGTCCTGACTTTC	CASRYRESGANVLTF
TRBJ1-2	-	14	TRBV19	TRBD1	TGTGCCAGTAGTATCGGGACAGGGGACTATGGCTACACCTTC	CASSIGTGDYGYTF
TRBJ1-5	once	14	TRBV11-2	TRBD1	TGTGCCAGCAGCTTGGGACAGGGAGGACAGCCCCAGCATTTT	CASSLGQGGQPQHF
TRBJ2-1	-	18	TRBV24-1	TRBD1	TGTGCCACCAGCGATTCGGGACAGGGGGCAGGGGCAGGGAATGAGCAGTTCTTC	CATSDSGQGAGAGNEQFF
TRBJ2-7	-	17	TRBV4-1	-	TGCGCCAGCAGCCCCCTCATGGGTGGAGGGTCTTACTACGAGCAGTACTTC	CASSPLMGGGSYYEQYF
TRBJ1-4	-	18	TRBV5-6	-	TGTGCCAGCAGCTTAGAGGATTCTCAGGGCCGGGTTAATGAAAAACTGTTTTTT	CASSLEDSQGRVNEKLFF
TRBJ1-1	-	13	TRBV19	TRBD1	TGTGCCAGTAGCCACAGGGGGAACACTGAAGCTTTCTTT	CASSHRGNTEAFF
TRBJ2-7	-	17	TRBV7-2	TRBD2	TGTGCCAGCAGACCCCCTACCGGGACTAGCGCCTCCTACGAGCAGTACTTC	CASRPPTGTSASYEQYF
TRBJ2-2	-	13	TRBV7-9	-	TGTGCCAGCAGCTTAGACAGCACCGGGGAGCTGTTTTTT	CASSLDSTGELFF
TRBJ2-5	-	18	TRBV7-9	-	TGTGCCAGCAGCTCCCTGATCCTAATCCGGGATTTCCAAGAGACCCAGTACTTC	CASSSLILIRDFQETQYF
TRBJ1-2	few	14	TRBV9	TRBD1	TGTGCCAGCAGCTTCGGACAGGGAAACTATGGCTACACCTTC	CASSFGQGNYGYTF
TRBJ1-1	-	15	TRBV9	-	TGTGCCAGCAGCGTAGTAGATAGGGCGGGCACTGAAGCTTTCTTT	CASSVVDRAGTEAFF
TRBJ2-3	-	17	TRBV5-4	-	TGTGCCAGCAGCTTATCCTGGTCCAGGGCGGGCACAGATACGCAGTATTTT	CASSLSWSRAGTDTQYF
TRBJ1-1	-	10	TRBV20-1	-	TGCAGTGCTCACGAGGGTGAAGCTTTCTTT	CSAHEGEAFF
TRBJ2-3	-	15	TRBV2	-	TGTGCCAGCAGTCTGCGATCCTCTAGCACAGATACGCAGTATTTT	CASSLRSSSTDTQYF
TRBJ1-2	-	14	TRBV4-3	-	TGCGCCAGCAGCCAAGGAGGAGAGGCCTATGGCTACACCTTC	CASSQGGEAYGYTF